A selection of T cell receptor beta chains follows, all from one sample in a study of STAT5B mutations in CD4+ large granular lymphocyte leukemia. Clones were read by immunoSEQ multiplex PCR, and TCRdb kept only the in-frame ones, dropping some. The sample lists around 50,000 clones, roughly 80% occurring once. The sequenced sample consisted of CD4+ T cells from blood buffy coats. Receptor source: a human donor in good health. Each CDR3 is given with its conserved first and last residue. Fields, in order: J gene, CDR3 length, D gene, clone size, V gene, CDR3 DNA, CDR3 protein. D genes are given only for firm matches. Size tells how often a clone was seen (once, few, many) or the class of an expanded clone, and some rows leave it out.

j_gene: TRBJ1-3
len: 13
d_gene: TRBD1
abundance: .
v_gene: TRBV7-3
CDR3nt: TGTGCCAGCGGGACAGGGAAGGCAAACACCATATATTTT
CDR3aa: CASGTGKANTIYF

j_gene: TRBJ2-7
len: 15
d_gene: .
abundance: .
v_gene: TRBV6-5
CDR3nt: TGTGCCAGCAGTCGCCTAAGTGAGGGCTCCTACGAGCAGTACTTC
CDR3aa: CASSRLSEGSYEQYF

j_gene: TRBJ2-7
len: 14
d_gene: TRBD1
abundance: .
v_gene: TRBV6-1
CDR3nt: TGTGCCAGCACCATTGACAGGGGGTACTACGAGCAGTACTTC
CDR3aa: CASTIDRGYYEQYF

j_gene: TRBJ2-7
len: 14
d_gene: .
abundance: .
v_gene: TRBV5-5
CDR3nt: TGTGCCAGCAGCCCGCCGTGGGGGCTCTACGAGCAGTACTTC
CDR3aa: CASSPPWGLYEQYF

j_gene: TRBJ2-1
len: 17
d_gene: TRBD2
abundance: once
v_gene: TRBV30
CDR3nt: TGTGCCTGGAGTCCTATATCCGGACTAGCGGGAATCAATGAGCAGTTCTTC
CDR3aa: CAWSPISGLAGINEQFF

j_gene: TRBJ1-1
len: 16
d_gene: .
abundance: .
v_gene: TRBV18
CDR3nt: TGTGCCAGCTCCTACATGGGGCGGGTGTCTGACACTGAAGCTTTCTTT
CDR3aa: CASSYMGRVSDTEAFF

j_gene: TRBJ2-3
len: 16
d_gene: .
abundance: .
v_gene: TRBV9
CDR3nt: TGTGCCAGCAGCGTAGGCGGGGGCGAAGGAGCAGATACGCAGTATTTT
CDR3aa: CASSVGGGEGADTQYF

j_gene: TRBJ2-1
len: 16
d_gene: TRBD2
abundance: .
v_gene: TRBV5-1
CDR3nt: TGCGCCAGCAGCGCCACTAGCGGGTGGCCCAGCAATGAGCAGTTCTTC
CDR3aa: CASSATSGWPSNEQFF

j_gene: TRBJ2-5
len: 14
d_gene: .
abundance: .
v_gene: TRBV18
CDR3nt: TGTGCCAGCTCACCATCAATAGAGGGAGAGACCCAGTACTTC
CDR3aa: CASSPSIEGETQYF

j_gene: TRBJ2-1
len: 17
d_gene: .
abundance: once
v_gene: TRBV27
CDR3nt: TGTGCCAGCCGCCGTATTCCACAGGTAGATCTTGACAATGAGCAGTTCTTC
CDR3aa: CASRRIPQVDLDNEQFF

j_gene: TRBJ1-1
len: 17
d_gene: TRBD1
abundance: .
v_gene: TRBV9
CDR3nt: TGTGCCAGCAGCGTAGCTGGGGCAGGGGGCCCTCTGGGTGAAGCTTTCTTT
CDR3aa: CASSVAGAGGPLGEAFF

j_gene: TRBJ2-5
len: 14
d_gene: TRBD1
abundance: .
v_gene: TRBV4-2
CDR3nt: TGTGCCAGCAGCCATCCACAGGGGCAAGAGACCCAGTACTTC
CDR3aa: CASSHPQGQETQYF

j_gene: TRBJ2-3
len: 15
d_gene: .
abundance: .
v_gene: TRBV6-4
CDR3nt: TGTGCCAGCAGCGAAACTCGGACCGGCACAGATACGCAGTATTTT
CDR3aa: CASSETRTGTDTQYF

j_gene: TRBJ1-2
len: 14
d_gene: TRBD1
abundance: .
v_gene: TRBV7-9
CDR3nt: TGTGCCAGCTTACCCATTCAGGGGGCCTATGGCTACACCTTC
CDR3aa: CASLPIQGAYGYTF

j_gene: TRBJ2-3
len: 15
d_gene: TRBD2
abundance: .
v_gene: TRBV5-1
CDR3nt: TGCGCCAGCAGCTTAAGCGGGATAGGGACAGATACGCAGTATTTT
CDR3aa: CASSLSGIGTDTQYF

j_gene: TRBJ2-1
len: 16
d_gene: .
abundance: .
v_gene: TRBV5-1
CDR3nt: TGCGCCAGCAGCTCTTTACCCACGGACCCCTACAATGAGCAGTTCTTC
CDR3aa: CASSSLPTDPYNEQFF

j_gene: TRBJ1-4
len: 12
d_gene: .
abundance: few
v_gene: TRBV5-1
CDR3nt: TGCGCCAGCAGGCAAAGTGAGGGAAAACTGTTTTTT
CDR3aa: CASRQSEGKLFF

j_gene: TRBJ2-5
len: 15
d_gene: TRBD2
abundance: .
v_gene: TRBV6-1
CDR3nt: TGTGCCAGCAGTGGACTAGCGGGGGGGCAAGAGACCCAGTACTTC
CDR3aa: CASSGLAGGQETQYF

j_gene: TRBJ1-5
len: 13
d_gene: .
abundance: few
v_gene: TRBV21-1
CDR3nt: TGTGCCAGCAGCAAGGACCAGGGGCAGCCCCAGCATTTT
CDR3aa: CASSKDQGQPQHF

j_gene: TRBJ2-1
len: 16
d_gene: .
abundance: .
v_gene: TRBV28
CDR3nt: TGTGCCAGCAGTTTGGACCAGGGTCTTAGAAGGAATGAGCAGTTCTTC
CDR3aa: CASSLDQGLRRNEQFF

j_gene: TRBJ2-1
len: 14
d_gene: .
abundance: .
v_gene: TRBV6-4
CDR3nt: TGTGCCAGCAGTGGGGGTGGGAGAAACAATGAGCAGTTCTTC
CDR3aa: CASSGGGRNNEQFF

j_gene: TRBJ1-5
len: 19
d_gene: TRBD1
abundance: .
v_gene: TRBV12-5
CDR3nt: TGTGCTAGTGGTTCGGACCGGGACAGGGGGACTTATAGCAATCAGCCCCAGCATTTT
CDR3aa: CASGSDRDRGTYSNQPQHF

j_gene: TRBJ1-2
len: 13
d_gene: .
abundance: .
v_gene: TRBV25-1
CDR3nt: TGTGCCAGCTCGGGGCAGGGACGAGGCGGCTACACCTTC
CDR3aa: CASSGQGRGGYTF

j_gene: TRBJ1-6
len: 14
d_gene: .
abundance: .
v_gene: TRBV13
CDR3nt: TGTGCCAGCAGCTCATACCTTCGGAGTAGCACCCTCCACTTT
CDR3aa: CASSSYLRSSTLHF

j_gene: TRBJ1-6
len: 14
d_gene: .
abundance: .
v_gene: TRBV5-6
CDR3nt: TGTGCCAGCAGCTTTCGGCGGTATAATTCACCCCTCCACTTT
CDR3aa: CASSFRRYNSPLHF

j_gene: TRBJ1-2
len: 13
d_gene: .
abundance: .
v_gene: TRBV6-6
CDR3nt: TGTGCCAGCAGCCCAGTTCAGGTCTATGGCTACACCTTC
CDR3aa: CASSPVQVYGYTF

j_gene: TRBJ2-7
len: 13
d_gene: .
abundance: once
v_gene: TRBV4-2
CDR3nt: TGTGCCAGCAGCCCCATCAGGGAATACGAGCAGTACTTC
CDR3aa: CASSPIREYEQYF

j_gene: TRBJ2-1
len: 15
d_gene: TRBD1
abundance: .
v_gene: TRBV14
CDR3nt: TGTGCCAGCAGCCAGCCGGGACAGGGCCAGAATGAGCAGTTCTTC
CDR3aa: CASSQPGQGQNEQFF

j_gene: TRBJ1-5
len: 13
d_gene: .
abundance: .
v_gene: TRBV28
CDR3nt: TGTGCCAGCGGAGGCTTTGGGAATCAGCCCCAGCATTTT
CDR3aa: CASGGFGNQPQHF

j_gene: TRBJ2-1
len: 18
d_gene: .
abundance: .
v_gene: TRBV11-2
CDR3nt: TGTGCCAGCAGCTTAGTGGCCCTAGCTTTGGTCCCTCCGGATGAGCAGTTCTTC
CDR3aa: CASSLVALALVPPDEQFF

j_gene: TRBJ2-1
len: 18
d_gene: TRBD2
abundance: .
v_gene: TRBV7-9
CDR3nt: TGTGCCAGCAGCTTAACTAGCGGGGGCCGTAGCTCCTACAATGAGCAGTTCTTC
CDR3aa: CASSLTSGGRSSYNEQFF

j_gene: TRBJ2-7
len: 14
d_gene: TRBD2
abundance: .
v_gene: TRBV6-1
CDR3nt: TGTGCCAGCATGAGACTAGCGGGACAATACGAGCAGTACTTC
CDR3aa: CASMRLAGQYEQYF

j_gene: TRBJ1-1
len: 14
d_gene: .
abundance: .
v_gene: TRBV5-4
CDR3nt: TGTGCCAGCAGCTTGGTGGGGGGTTTTTCTGAAGCTTTCTTT
CDR3aa: CASSLVGGFSEAFF

j_gene: TRBJ1-5
len: 13
d_gene: .
abundance: .
v_gene: TRBV18
CDR3nt: TGTGCCAGCTCACCAATTCGGGATCAGCCCCAGCATTTT
CDR3aa: CASSPIRDQPQHF

j_gene: TRBJ1-1
len: 13
d_gene: .
abundance: .
v_gene: TRBV7-3
CDR3nt: TGTGCCAGCAGCTTAGTCGAGAGCACTGAAGCTTTCTTT
CDR3aa: CASSLVESTEAFF

j_gene: TRBJ1-4
len: 13
d_gene: TRBD1
abundance: .
v_gene: TRBV2
CDR3nt: TGTGCCAGCACCCAGGGGGTCGGGGAAAAACTGTTTTTT
CDR3aa: CASTQGVGEKLFF

j_gene: TRBJ2-7
len: 14
d_gene: TRBD1
abundance: .
v_gene: TRBV9
CDR3nt: TGTGCCAGCAGCGTAGCTCGACAGGGCGGCGAGCAGTACTTC
CDR3aa: CASSVARQGGEQYF

j_gene: TRBJ2-3
len: 16
d_gene: TRBD2
abundance: .
v_gene: TRBV11-3
CDR3nt: TGTGCCAGCAGCTTTGGACTAGCGGGAGCCCCAGATACGCAGTATTTT
CDR3aa: CASSFGLAGAPDTQYF

j_gene: TRBJ1-2
len: 12
d_gene: .
abundance: .
v_gene: TRBV30
CDR3nt: TGTGCCTGGTTTTCCGCTGAGGCTGGCTACACCTTC
CDR3aa: CAWFSAEAGYTF

j_gene: TRBJ1-2
len: 13
d_gene: .
abundance: few
v_gene: TRBV11-2
CDR3nt: TGTGCCAGCAGAGAGGGGGCTAACTATGGCTACACCTTC
CDR3aa: CASREGANYGYTF

j_gene: TRBJ2-5
len: 13
d_gene: TRBD1
abundance: .
v_gene: TRBV10-3
CDR3nt: TGTGCCATCAGTGTTGGGACAGAAGAGACCCAGTACTTC
CDR3aa: CAISVGTEETQYF

j_gene: TRBJ1-3
len: 13
d_gene: .
abundance: .
v_gene: TRBV29-1
CDR3nt: TGCAGCGTCTCCGGCCCAACCGGAGACACCATATATTTT
CDR3aa: CSVSGPTGDTIYF

j_gene: TRBJ1-5
len: 14
d_gene: .
abundance: .
v_gene: TRBV19
CDR3nt: TGTGCCAGTGTCACAGGGTTTAGCAATCAGCCCCAGCATTTT
CDR3aa: CASVTGFSNQPQHF

j_gene: TRBJ1-6
len: 13
d_gene: .
abundance: .
v_gene: TRBV5-4
CDR3nt: TGTGCCAGCAGCTTGGAGGGGAATTCACCCCTCCACTTT
CDR3aa: CASSLEGNSPLHF

j_gene: TRBJ1-1
len: 17
d_gene: TRBD1
abundance: .
v_gene: TRBV5-1
CDR3nt: TGCGCCAGCAGCTTCAGCCAGGGGGCCGGATCGAACACTGAAGCTTTCTTT
CDR3aa: CASSFSQGAGSNTEAFF

j_gene: TRBJ1-6
len: 13
d_gene: .
abundance: .
v_gene: TRBV6-5
CDR3nt: TGTGCCGCGGGGAGGACGGCGTGGTCACCCCTCCACTTT
CDR3aa: CAAGRTAWSPLHF

j_gene: TRBJ1-6
len: 16
d_gene: .
abundance: .
v_gene: TRBV7-9
CDR3nt: TGTGCCAGCAGCTTAGTGGCGAAGGGGTATAATTCACCCCTCCACTTT
CDR3aa: CASSLVAKGYNSPLHF

j_gene: TRBJ1-5
len: 13
d_gene: .
abundance: .
v_gene: TRBV28
CDR3nt: TGTGCCAGCAGTATGGACTGGAATCAGCCCCAGCATTTT
CDR3aa: CASSMDWNQPQHF

j_gene: TRBJ2-7
len: 14
d_gene: TRBD1
abundance: .
v_gene: TRBV6-5
CDR3nt: TGTGCCAGCAGAGCGGGACAGGGGTTGGTCGAGCAGTACTTC
CDR3aa: CASRAGQGLVEQYF

j_gene: TRBJ1-1
len: 14
d_gene: .
abundance: .
v_gene: TRBV11-2
CDR3nt: TGTGCCAGCAGCTTAGAAGGGTCGGGGACTGAAGCTTTCTTT
CDR3aa: CASSLEGSGTEAFF

j_gene: TRBJ1-5
len: 15
d_gene: .
abundance: .
v_gene: TRBV19
CDR3nt: TGTGCCAGTAGTATACAGGGAGGTTTGGGGCAGCCCCAGCATTTT
CDR3aa: CASSIQGGLGQPQHF

j_gene: TRBJ1-3
len: 16
d_gene: .
abundance: .
v_gene: TRBV7-9
CDR3nt: TGTGCCAGCAGCTTATTGGGCCGGGGCGCTGGAAACACCATATATTTT
CDR3aa: CASSLLGRGAGNTIYF

j_gene: TRBJ2-3
len: 16
d_gene: .
abundance: .
v_gene: TRBV19
CDR3nt: TGTGCCAGTAGTAGCGCGCAGGAGGGTCCCACAGATACGCAGTATTTT
CDR3aa: CASSSAQEGPTDTQYF

j_gene: TRBJ2-7
len: 16
d_gene: .
abundance: medium-sized
v_gene: TRBV2
CDR3nt: TGTGCCAGCAGTGCCAGCCTGGACAGAGGGTGGTTCGAGCAGTACTTC
CDR3aa: CASSASLDRGWFEQYF

j_gene: TRBJ2-2
len: 16
d_gene: .
abundance: .
v_gene: TRBV5-4
CDR3nt: TGTGCCAGCAGCTTGGGGATGGGAGGAAACACCGGGGAGCTGTTTTTT
CDR3aa: CASSLGMGGNTGELFF

j_gene: TRBJ1-6
len: 16
d_gene: .
abundance: .
v_gene: TRBV6-6
CDR3nt: TGTGCCAGCACCCCCAGTAAGACCAGGGGATCTTCACCCCTCCACTTT
CDR3aa: CASTPSKTRGSSPLHF

j_gene: TRBJ1-4
len: 14
d_gene: TRBD1
abundance: .
v_gene: TRBV6-5
CDR3nt: TGTGCCAGCAGTACAGGGGGTAGACAGGAAAAACTGTTTTTT
CDR3aa: CASSTGGRQEKLFF

j_gene: TRBJ1-6
len: 15
d_gene: TRBD1
abundance: .
v_gene: TRBV28
CDR3nt: TGTGCCAGCAGATCGGGACAGGGGGGGGATTCACCCCTCCACTTT
CDR3aa: CASRSGQGGDSPLHF

j_gene: TRBJ2-3
len: 15
d_gene: .
abundance: .
v_gene: TRBV4-2
CDR3nt: TGTGCCAGCAGCCAGGATTGGAGCCCCACAGATACGCAGTATTTT
CDR3aa: CASSQDWSPTDTQYF

j_gene: TRBJ1-1
len: 14
d_gene: .
abundance: .
v_gene: TRBV6-6
CDR3nt: TGTGCCAGCAGTGATAGGACGGCCGACACTGAAGCTTTCTTT
CDR3aa: CASSDRTADTEAFF